This T cell receptor beta chain was obtained from a study of shared clonotypes between healthy human individuals. About the research overall: With ages of 18 to 49, the donors were a couple of women and a few men.

The sample holds one count of this clone. Repertoires were generated with immunoSEQ multiplex PCR, while TCRdb's copy carries only in-frame clones and drops some. There are approximately 500,000 clones in the sample; more than 75% occur only once, and more than 10% lies in the top ten. The V end was cut by 7 bases, the J end by 4 bases, with 10 bases between. Per germline, CDR1 LNHDA and CDR2 SQIVND (reference sequence). This CDR3 spans 12 amino acids. The V call is TRBV19, the J call TRBJ1-1, with D hard to call. Sequenced material: PBMCs. This TCR came from a woman aged 40 to 49 in good health. Some clones in this sample may be carry-over from other donors' samples. CDR3 sequence reads: CASKGFGTEAFF. DNA for the CDR3: TGTGCCAGTAAGGGTTTTGGCACTGAAGCTTTCTTT.